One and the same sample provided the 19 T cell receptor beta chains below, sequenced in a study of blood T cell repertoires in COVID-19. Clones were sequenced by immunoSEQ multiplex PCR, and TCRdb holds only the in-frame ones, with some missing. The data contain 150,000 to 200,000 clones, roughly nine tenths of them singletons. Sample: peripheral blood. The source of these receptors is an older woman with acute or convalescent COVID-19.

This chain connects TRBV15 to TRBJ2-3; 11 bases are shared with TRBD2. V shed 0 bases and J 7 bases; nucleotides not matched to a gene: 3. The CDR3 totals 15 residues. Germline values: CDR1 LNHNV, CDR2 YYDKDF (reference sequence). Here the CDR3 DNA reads TGTGCCACCAGCAGAGATTCGACTAGCGGGAATACGCAGTATTTT. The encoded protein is CATSRDSTSGNTQYF.

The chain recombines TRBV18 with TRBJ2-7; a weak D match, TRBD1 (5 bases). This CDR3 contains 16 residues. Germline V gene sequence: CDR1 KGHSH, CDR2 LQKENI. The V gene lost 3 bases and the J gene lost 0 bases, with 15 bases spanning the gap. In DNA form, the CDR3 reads TGTGCCAGCTCACCGCGCCAGGGCCCCAGCTCCTACGAGCAGTACTTC. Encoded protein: CASSPRQGPSSYEQYF. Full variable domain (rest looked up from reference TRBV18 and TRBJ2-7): NAGVMQNPRHLVRRRGQEARLRCSPMKGHSHVYWYRQLPEEGLKFMVYLQKENIIDESGMPKERFSAEFPKEGPSILRIQQVVRGDSAAYFCASSPRQGPSSYEQYFGPGTRLTVT.

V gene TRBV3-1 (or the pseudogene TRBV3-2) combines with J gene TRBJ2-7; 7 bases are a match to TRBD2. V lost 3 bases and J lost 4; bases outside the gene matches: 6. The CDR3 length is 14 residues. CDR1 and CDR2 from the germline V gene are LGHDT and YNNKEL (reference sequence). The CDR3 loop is CASSHGLGEYEQYF. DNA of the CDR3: TGTGCCAGCAGCCATGGACTAGGAGAGTACGAGCAGTACTTC.

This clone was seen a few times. The CDR3 spells CASTPSQGSSGNTIYF. CDR3 bases: TGTGCCAGCACCCCATCGCAGGGAAGCTCTGGAAACACCATATATTTT. This chain connects TRBV28 to TRBJ1-3; a weak D match, TRBD1 (5 bases). The CDR3 loop spans 16 amino acids. V lost 7 bases and J lost 0, with 16 bases in between. The germline V gene encodes CDR1 MDHEN and CDR2 SYDVKM.

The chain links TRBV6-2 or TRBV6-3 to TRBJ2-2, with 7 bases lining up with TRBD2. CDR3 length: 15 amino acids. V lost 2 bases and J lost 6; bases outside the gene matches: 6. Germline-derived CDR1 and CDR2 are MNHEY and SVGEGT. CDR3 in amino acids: CASSYLAASPGELFF. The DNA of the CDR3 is TGTGCCAGCAGTTACCTAGCGGCAAGCCCCGGGGAGCTGTTTTTT.

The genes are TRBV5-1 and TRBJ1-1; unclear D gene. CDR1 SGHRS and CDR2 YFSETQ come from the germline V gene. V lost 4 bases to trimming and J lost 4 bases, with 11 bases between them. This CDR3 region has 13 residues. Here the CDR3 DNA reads TGCGCCAGCAGCCAGGATCCCAGCACTGAAGCTTTCTTT. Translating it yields CASSQDPSTEAFF.

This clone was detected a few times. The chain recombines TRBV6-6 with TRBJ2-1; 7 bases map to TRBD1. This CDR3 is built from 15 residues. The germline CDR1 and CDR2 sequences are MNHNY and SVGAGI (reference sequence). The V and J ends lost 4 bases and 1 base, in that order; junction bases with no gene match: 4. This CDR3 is CASSSDRASYNEQFF. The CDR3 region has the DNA TGTGCCAGCAGTTCCGACAGGGCTTCCTACAATGAGCAGTTCTTC.

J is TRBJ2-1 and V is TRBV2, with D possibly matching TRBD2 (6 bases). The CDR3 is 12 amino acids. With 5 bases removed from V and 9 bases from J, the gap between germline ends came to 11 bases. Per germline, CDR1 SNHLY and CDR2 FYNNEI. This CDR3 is CASSREAGEQFF. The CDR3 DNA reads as TGTGCCAGCAGTCGGGAAGCGGGTGAGCAGTTCTTC.

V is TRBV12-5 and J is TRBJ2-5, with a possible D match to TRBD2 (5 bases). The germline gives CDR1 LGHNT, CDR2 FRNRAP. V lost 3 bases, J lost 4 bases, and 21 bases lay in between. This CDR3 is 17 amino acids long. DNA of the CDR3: TGTGCTAGTGGTTTCCCCTCCATGGCTAGCCTATTAGAGACCCAGTACTTC. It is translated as CASGFPSMASLLETQYF. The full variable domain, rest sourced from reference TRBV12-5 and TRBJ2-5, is DARVTQTPRHKVTEMGQEVTMRCQPILGHNTVFWYRQTMMQGLELLAYFRNRAPLDDSGMPKDRFSAEMPDATLATLKIQPSEPRDSAVYFCASGFPSMASLLETQYFGPGTRLLVL.

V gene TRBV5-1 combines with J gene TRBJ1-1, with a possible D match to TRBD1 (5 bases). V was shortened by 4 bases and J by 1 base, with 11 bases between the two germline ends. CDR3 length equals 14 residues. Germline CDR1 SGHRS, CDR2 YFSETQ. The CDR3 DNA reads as TGCGCCAGCAGCCTCAGGGAGGGGAACACTGAAGCTTTCTTT. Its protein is CASSLREGNTEAFF.

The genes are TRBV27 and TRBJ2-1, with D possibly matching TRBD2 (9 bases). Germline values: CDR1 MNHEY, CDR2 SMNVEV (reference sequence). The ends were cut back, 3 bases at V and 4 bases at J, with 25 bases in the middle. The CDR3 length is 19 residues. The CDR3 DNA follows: TGTGCCAGCAGTTTTCAGGGGGCGCGTCTAGCGGGATCTTACAATGAGCAGTTCTTC. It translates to CASSFQGARLAGSYNEQFF.

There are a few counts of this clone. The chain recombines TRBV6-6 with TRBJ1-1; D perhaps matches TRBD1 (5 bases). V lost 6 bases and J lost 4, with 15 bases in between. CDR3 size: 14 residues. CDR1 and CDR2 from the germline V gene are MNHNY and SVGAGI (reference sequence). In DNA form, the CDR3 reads TGTGCCAGCAGGTCTCAGGGAAAGGGCACTGAAGCTTTCTTT. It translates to CASRSQGKGTEAFF.

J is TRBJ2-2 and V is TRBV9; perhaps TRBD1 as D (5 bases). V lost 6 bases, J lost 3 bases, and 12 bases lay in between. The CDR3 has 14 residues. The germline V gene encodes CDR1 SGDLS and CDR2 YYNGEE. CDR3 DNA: TGTGCCAGCAACATGGACACTTACACCGGGGAGCTGTTTTTT. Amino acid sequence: CASNMDTYTGELFF.

The CDR3 here is CASSTGGTEAFF. CDR3 bases: TGCGCCAGCTCGACAGGGGGAACTGAAGCTTTCTTT. The J gene is TRBJ1-1, the V gene TRBV4-1, with 9 bases fitting TRBD1. V trimming: 8 bases; J trimming: 5 bases; junction bases outside the gene matches: 3. The CDR3 is made up of 12 amino acids. CDR1 is MGHRA, CDR2 YSYEKL, per germline.

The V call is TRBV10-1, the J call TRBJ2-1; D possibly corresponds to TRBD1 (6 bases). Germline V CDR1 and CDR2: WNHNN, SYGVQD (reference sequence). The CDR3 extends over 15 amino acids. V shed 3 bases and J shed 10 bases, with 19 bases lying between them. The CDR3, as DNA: TGCGCCAGCAGTGATGGTGGGGGCACGCGACGGGAGCAGTTCTTC. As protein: CASSDGGGTRREQFF.

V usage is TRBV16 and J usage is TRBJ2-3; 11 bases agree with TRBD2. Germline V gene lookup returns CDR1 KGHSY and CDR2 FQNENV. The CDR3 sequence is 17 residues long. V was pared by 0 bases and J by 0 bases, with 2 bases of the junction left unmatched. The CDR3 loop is CASSQSTSGASTDTQYF. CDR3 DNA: TGTGCCAGCAGCCAATCGACTAGCGGGGCCAGCACAGATACGCAGTATTTT.

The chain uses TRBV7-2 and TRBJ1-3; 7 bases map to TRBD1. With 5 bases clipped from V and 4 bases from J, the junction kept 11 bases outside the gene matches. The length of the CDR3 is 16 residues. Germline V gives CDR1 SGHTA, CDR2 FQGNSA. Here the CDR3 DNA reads TGTGCCAGCAGCAAACCCCGACAGGGCGGGGGAAACACCATATATTTT. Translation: CASSKPRQGGGNTIYF. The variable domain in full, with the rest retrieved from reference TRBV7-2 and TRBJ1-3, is GAGVSQSPSNKVTEKGKDVELRCDPISGHTALYWYRQSLGQGLEFLIYFQGNSAPDKSGLPSDRFSAERTGGSVSTLTIQRTQQEDSAVYLCASSKPRQGGGNTIYFGEGSWLTVV.

CDR3 DNA: TGCGCCAGCAGCTTGGGGATGACTCGAGCGGGGGTCACCACAGATACGCAGTATTTT. It codes for CASSLGMTRAGVTTDTQYF. The V call is TRBV5-1, the J call TRBJ2-3; 8 nucleotides line up with TRBD2. Per germline, CDR1 SGHRS and CDR2 YFSETQ. This CDR3 is built from 19 residues. V lost 0 bases and J lost 2; bases outside the gene matches: 14. The variable domain in full, completed from reference TRBV5-1 and TRBJ2-3, reads KAGVTQTPRYLIKTRGQQVTLSCSPISGHRSVSWYQQTPGQGLQFLFEYFSETQRNKGNFPGRFSGRQFSNSRSEMNVSTLELGDSALYLCASSLGMTRAGVTTDTQYFGPGTRLTVL.

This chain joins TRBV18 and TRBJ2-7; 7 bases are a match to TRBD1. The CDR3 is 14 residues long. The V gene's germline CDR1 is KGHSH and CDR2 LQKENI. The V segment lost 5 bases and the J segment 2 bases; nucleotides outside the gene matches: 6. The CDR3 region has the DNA TGTGCCAGCTCAGACAGGGACGGAACCTACGAGCAGTACTTC. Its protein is CASSDRDGTYEQYF.